This T cell receptor (beta chain) comes out of a study of shared clonotypes between healthy human individuals. Repertoires were generated with immunoSEQ multiplex PCR, while TCRdb's copy carries only in-frame clones and drops some. The data contain roughly 2,300,000 clones, 92% of them seen just once; the ten biggest clones take up 0.3% to 0.45%. V dropped 6 bases and J dropped 7; count of bases not matched to a gene: 16. Germline loops: CDR1 SQVTM, CDR2 ANQGSEA. CDR3 length: 16 amino acids. This clonotype was obtained from a man between 18 and 29 years old in good health. Some clones in this sample may be carry-over from other donors' samples. Sequencing was done on a sample of naive CD4+ T cells from PBMCs. Documented subset: CD45RA+ positively selected. The V call is TRBV29-1, the J call TRBJ2-1, with 9 bases identical to TRBD2. CDR3 residues: CSVRGWREGLGNEQFF. The DNA for the CDR3 is TGCAGCGTAAGGGGGTGGCGGGAGGGCCTCGGTAATGAGCAGTTCTTC.